The 27 T cell receptor beta chains listed next were all sequenced from one sample in a study of cytomegalovirus exposure and HLA in healthy donors. Measured with immunoSEQ multiplex PCR; TCRdb has only the in-frame clones, and not every one. This table holds tens of thousands of clones, 90% to 96% found once. Sequenced: PBMCs. The receptors come from a man between 18 and 29 years old in good health and CMV-seropositive.

V usage is TRBV28 and J usage is TRBJ2-2; TRBD1 matches 7 bases. The CDR3 contains 14 residues. With V trimmed by 5 bases and J by 4 bases, 4 bases remained unmatched. Germline values: CDR1 MDHEN, CDR2 SYDVKM. CDR3 sequence (DNA): TGTGCCAGCAGTCGGACAGGTCTCACCGGGGAGCTGTTTTTT. This encodes CASSRTGLTGELFF.

The chain employs TRBV9 and TRBJ2-3, with 14 bases fitting TRBD2. This CDR3 has 15 amino acids. Germline-derived CDR1 and CDR2 are SGDLS and YYNGEE. J was trimmed by 4 bases and V by 4 bases; bases with no gene match: 2. The DNA of the CDR3 is TGTGCCAGCAGCAGGACTAGCGGGAGGCCAGATACGCAGTATTTT. This gives the protein CASSRTSGRPDTQYF.

The chain uses TRBV7-6 and TRBJ1-1; D gene uncertain. V was shortened by 1 base and J by 2 bases, with 5 bases between the two germline ends. CDR1 is SGHVS and CDR2 is FNYEAQ in the germline V gene. The length of the CDR3 is 13 residues. The CDR3 loop is CASSLELNTEAFF. For the CDR3, the DNA is TGTGCCAGCAGCTTAGAGCTTAACACTGAAGCTTTCTTT. The full variable domain, in which reference TRBV7-6 and TRBJ1-1 provide the parts outside the CDR3, is GAGVSQSPRYKVTKRGQDVALRCDPISGHVSLYWYRQALGQGPEFLTYFNYEAQQDKSGLPNDRFSAERPEGSISTLTIQRTEQRDSAMYRCASSLELNTEAFFGQGTRLTVV.

The chain uses TRBV13 and TRBJ2-7, with a possible D match to TRBD1 (6 bases). The germline CDR1 and CDR2 sequences are PRHDT and FYEKMQ (reference sequence). The CDR3 covers 16 residues. Trimming took 5 bases from V and 3 from J, leaving 20 bases between them. The CDR3 DNA follows: TGTGCCAGCAGCGAGATTCAAGCCGGGACAAACTACGAGCAGTACTTC. This codes for CASSEIQAGTNYEQYF.

The chain is built from TRBV30 and TRBJ1-3; 8 bases map to TRBD1. This CDR3 comprises 13 residues. Trimming cost V 8 bases and J 2 bases; bases outside gene matches: 5. Germline values: CDR1 GTSNPN, CDR2 SVGIG (reference sequence). DNA of the CDR3: TGTGCCCGAGAGACAGGGGCTGGAAACACCATATATTTT. Its translation: CARETGAGNTIYF.

J is TRBJ1-2 and V is TRBV11-2; TRBD1 matches at 8 bases. The CDR3 has 15 residues. Looked up from germline, CDR1 is SGHAT and CDR2 is FQNNGV. J gave up 8 bases and V 5 bases, and 13 bases lay outside the gene matches. The CDR3 coding sequence is TGTGCCAGCAGCCAAAATGCCCAGGGGGCGCGCGGCTACACCTTC. Its protein is CASSQNAQGARGYTF.

The chain uses TRBV5-4 and TRBJ1-5, with TRBD1 matching 7 bases. This CDR3 region has 14 residues. Germline values: CDR1 SGHNT, CDR2 YYREEE (reference sequence). Trimming at V came to 0 bases and at J to 6 bases, leaving 3 bases not matched to a gene. CDR3 amino acids: CASSLDRGGQPQHF. The CDR3 DNA reads TGTGCCAGCAGCTTGGACAGGGGAGGTCAGCCCCAGCATTTT.

The rearrangement uses TRBV7-9 and TRBJ2-2; TRBD1 is a possible D gene (5 bases). The CDR3 runs to 18 residues. V was pared by 2 bases and J by 4 bases, with 20 bases between. Germline-derived CDR1 and CDR2 are SEHNR and FQNEAQ (reference sequence). CDR3 coding DNA: TGTGCCAGCAGCTTACAGGGCACGCTATCAGGACCCACCGGGGAGCTGTTTTTT. It encodes CASSLQGTLSGPTGELFF. Looking up the rest from reference TRBV7-9 and TRBJ2-2 gives the full variable domain: DTGVSQNPRHKITKRGQNVTFRCDPISEHNRLYWYRQTLGQGPEFLTYFQNEAQLEKSRLLSDRFSAERPKGSFSTLEIQRTEQGDSAMYLCASSLQGTLSGPTGELFFGEGSRLTVL.

V usage is TRBV27 and J usage is TRBJ1-2; 9 bases agree with TRBD1. Germline CDR1 MNHEY, CDR2 SMNVEV (reference sequence). The CDR3 totals 13 residues. The J segment lost 6 bases and the V segment lost 5 bases, leaving 4 bases of the junction unmatched. The CDR3 is CASSPGQGHGYTF. The CDR3 nucleotides are TGTGCCAGCAGTCCAGGACAGGGGCATGGCTACACCTTC.

A single count supports this clone. The genes are TRBV5-5 and TRBJ2-3; 9 nucleotides line up with TRBD1. The germline gives CDR1 SGHKS, CDR2 YYEKEE (reference sequence). Trimming removed 5 bases from V and 7 bases from J; junction bases left unmatched: 11. This CDR3 spans 15 amino acids. CDR3 nucleotide sequence: TGTGCCAGCAGGGGGACAGGGTTTGCGGGTAATACGCAGTATTTT. Its protein is CASRGTGFAGNTQYF.

The chain uses TRBV7-8 and TRBJ1-1, with TRBD1 as a possible D gene (5 bases). Trimming pared 2 bases from V and 6 bases from J, leaving 13 bases between. CDR3 size: 14 residues. Germline assignment: CDR1 SGHVS and CDR2 FQNEAQ. CDR3 in DNA: TGTGCCAGCAGCTTATTAGGGGCCGTCTCTGAAGCTTTCTTT. Protein product: CASSLLGAVSEAFF.

The chain has TRBV13 and TRBJ2-5; TRBD1 matches 8 bases. V lost 2 bases to trimming and J lost 4 bases; unmatched junction nucleotides: 9. The CDR3 is 16 amino acids. Germline V gene data show CDR1 as PRHDT and CDR2 as FYEKMQ (reference sequence). This CDR3 reads CASSLWAGGGGETQYF. CDR3 nucleotides: TGTGCCAGCAGCTTATGGGCAGGGGGCGGAGGAGAGACCCAGTACTTC.

On this clone itself: The same CDR3 is also encoded by other DNA sequences in this sample. The rearrangement uses TRBV9 and TRBJ2-7; D gene ambiguous. Germline V gene lookup returns CDR1 SGDLS and CDR2 YYNGEE. The CDR3 runs 12 residues. Trimming pared 3 bases from V and 3 bases from J, leaving 7 bases between. The CDR3 region is CASSATGYEQYF. The CDR3 nucleotides are TGTGCCAGCAGCGCCACTGGCTACGAGCAGTACTTC.

The chain uses TRBV7-2 and TRBJ2-7; D may be TRBD1 (7 bases). Germline V CDR1 and CDR2: SGHTA, FQGNSA. The CDR3 contains 15 residues. V was shortened by 7 bases and J by 6 bases, with 22 bases between the two germline ends. The CDR3 region has the DNA TGTGCCAGCACCCCCCGACCAGGGGGACTGGGCGAGCAGTACTTC. Residues: CASTPRPGGLGEQYF.

The chain combines TRBV5-1 with TRBJ2-3, with 7 bases lining up with TRBD2. After removal of 5 bases from V and 0 bases from J, the junction contained 3 bases not matched to a gene. The CDR3 has 14 amino acids. Per the germline V gene, CDR1 is SGHRS and CDR2 is YFSETQ. CDR3 bases: TGCGCCAGCAGTTATAGCGGGAGCACAGATACGCAGTATTTT. This translates into CASSYSGSTDTQYF.

This clone has only one observation. This chain uses TRBV28 with TRBJ2-1; 7 bases are a match to TRBD1. The CDR3 covers 11 residues. The germline V gene has CDR1 MDHEN and CDR2 SYDVKM. After removal of 5 bases from V and 13 bases from J, the junction contained 5 bases not matched to a gene. The CDR3 DNA sequence: TGTGCCAGCAGTCTAAACAGGGGACAGTTCTTC. Its protein product is CASSLNRGQFF.

The genes are TRBV6-5 and TRBJ2-1, with D possibly TRBD1 on 6 matching bases. The CDR3 totals 15 residues. Trimming removed 4 bases at V and 1 base at J, with 11 bases between. Germline V gene lookup returns CDR1 MNHEY and CDR2 SVGAGI. The CDR3 loop reads CASSSRQESYNEQFF. The CDR3 nucleotides are TGTGCCAGCAGTTCGCGACAGGAATCCTACAATGAGCAGTTCTTC.

In DNA form, the CDR3 reads TGTGCCAGTAGTATCCGAGCAGGGGAGGGTTTCTACACCTTC. Protein: CASSIRAGEGFYTF. V is TRBV19 and J is TRBJ1-2; possibly TRBD1 for D (6 bases). This CDR3 has 14 residues. The ends were cut back, 3 bases at V and 10 bases at J, with 18 bases in the middle. Germline CDR1 reads LNHDA; CDR2 reads SQIVND (reference sequence).

The chain links TRBV5-1 to TRBJ1-4; possible D gene TRBD1, 5 bases. The ends were cut back, 1 base at V and 0 bases at J, with 13 bases in the middle. Germline V gives CDR1 SGHRS, CDR2 YFSETQ. The CDR3 covers 17 residues. The CDR3 DNA reads as TGCGCCAGCAGCTTGAACCAGGGTCCTGCAACTAATGAAAAACTGTTTTTT. Translated, it gives CASSLNQGPATNEKLFF.

The rearrangement links TRBV27 to TRBJ2-7; a possible D gene is TRBD1 (6 bases). The germline V gene encodes CDR1 MNHEY and CDR2 SMNVEV (reference sequence). V lost 6 bases and J 5 bases, leaving 17 bases between the germline ends. The CDR3 has 14 amino acids. CDR3 protein: CASRPFQGYHEQYF. CDR3 sequence (DNA): TGTGCCAGCAGACCATTTCAGGGGTACCACGAGCAGTACTTC.

The chain combines TRBV6-5 with TRBJ1-5, with 8 positions matching TRBD1. From germline, CDR1 is MNHEY and CDR2 SVGAGI. This CDR3 contains 16 residues. With V trimmed by 4 bases and J by 6 bases, 11 bases remained unmatched. The CDR3 nucleotides read TGTGCCAGCAGTTCCGGACAGGGAGGTTTAGGTCAGCCCCAGCATTTT. Amino acids: CASSSGQGGLGQPQHF.

There are a few counts of this clone. J is TRBJ2-5 and V is TRBV6-5; 13 bases match TRBD2. CDR3 length equals 16 residues. Trimming removed 2 bases from V and 4 bases from J; junction bases left unmatched: 4. CDR1 is MNHEY, CDR2 SVGAGI, per germline. DNA for the CDR3: TGTGCCAGCAGTTACGGAAGGACTAGCGGGAGAGAGACCCAGTACTTC. This gives the protein CASSYGRTSGRETQYF.

The gene calls are TRBV6-1 and TRBJ2-2, with a weak D call TRBD1 (5 bases). Per the germline V gene, CDR1 is MNHNS and CDR2 is SASEGT. The length of the CDR3 is 13 residues. Trimming took off 5 bases at V and 3 bases at J, with 7 bases between the two ends. DNA of the CDR3: TGTGCCAGCAGTCTAGGGGACACCGGGGAGCTGTTTTTT. This gives the protein CASSLGDTGELFF.

In DNA, the CDR3 is TGTGCCAGCAGCTTGGGACCCCTGGGGCTCGGAAACACCATATATTTT. This encodes CASSLGPLGLGNTIYF. The chain combines TRBV5-6 with TRBJ1-3; D is possibly TRBD1 (5 bases). Germline loops: CDR1 SGHDT, CDR2 YYEEEE. The length of the CDR3 is 16 residues. V was clipped by 0 bases and J by 4 bases, with 14 bases between them.

The V and J genes are TRBV9 and TRBJ2-5; D perhaps matches TRBD2 (5 bases). Germline V gives CDR1 SGDLS, CDR2 YYNGEE. V lost 6 bases and J 5 bases, leaving 14 bases between the germline ends. The CDR3 consists of 13 residues. The CDR3 DNA follows: TGTGCCAGCACCACTAGTTTCGGTGAGACCCAGTACTTC. Encoded protein: CASTTSFGETQYF.

The rearrangement uses TRBV30 and TRBJ1-4; the match to TRBD1 covers 11 bases. Germline CDR1 is GTSNPN and CDR2 is SVGIG (reference sequence). The CDR3 consists of 16 residues. Unmatched junction bases numbered 10, after V lost 2 bases and J lost 8 bases. This CDR3 reads CAWSPPRGTGGEKLFF. The CDR3 nucleotides read TGTGCCTGGAGTCCCCCCCGTGGGACAGGGGGGGAAAAACTGTTTTTT.

The rearrangement uses TRBV2 and TRBJ2-1, with TRBD2 matching over 10 bases. CDR1 and CDR2 from the germline V gene are SNHLY and FYNNEI. The J segment lost 5 bases and the V segment lost 7 bases, leaving 5 bases of the junction unmatched. The CDR3 runs 14 residues. The CDR3 region has the DNA TGTGCCAGCAATATCGGACTAGCGGACAATGAGCAGTTCTTC. It codes for CASNIGLADNEQFF.